The present T cell receptor (beta chain) was sequenced within a study of blood T cell repertoires in COVID-19 (dated by TCRdb to about 2020). With regard to the full study: The collaborator samples originated in the United States, Italy and Spain and spanned the acute and convalescent phases of COVID-19. The samples were drawn from the first 160 participants of the ongoing ImmuneRACE study and from 1,254 subjects provided by 6 global collaborators. The sample metadata nearly always contained a de-identified subject ID, COVID-19 status, age in years and sex. The prospective study material was composed of cDNA or gDNA derived from T cells, B-cell-depleted T cells, or PBMCs. HLA class I and class II types, where available, came from metadata supplied by the sample provider rather than from assay-based typing. The repertoires were released in a freely available public database intended as a resource for research on the immune response to SARS-CoV-2. The dataset comprised deeply sampled blood TCRbeta repertoires from subjects exposed to, actively infected with, or recovered from COVID-19. What the research found in general, with its limitations: The amount of clinical and demographic metadata varied by source and participant and was provided uncurated.

This clone was picked up a small number of times. This clone's antigen is unknown. No base-level quality is on record; no much larger clone is a single base apart. Taken from cysteine to phenylalanine, the CDR3 has 13 residues. The sequence is cut down to CDR3 DNA, 39 bases in frame from base 1. Via the germline V gene, CDR1 is MNHEY and CDR2 SVGAGI. V is pared back by 6 bases and J by 5 bases, with 13 bases lying between the germline termini. Collaborating institutions collected whole blood in K2EDTA tubes following their own protocols. For TCRbeta analysis, collaborators shipped samples as frozen whole blood, isolated PBMCs, or DNA extracted from either of those sample types. TCRbeta CDR3 regions were amplified from genomic DNA by means of the immunoSEQ Assay, a bias-controlled multiplex PCR. The source study handled its data this way. The number of nucleated cells in each sample was estimated from the amplification of reference gene primers within the assay. To quantify the absolute abundance of each unique TCRbeta CDR3 rearrangement, sequence reads were collapsed and filtered. Productive Simpson clonality was computed per sample as the square root of Simpson's diversity index over productive rearrangements. Here the immuneACCESS table is served through TCRdb, limited to in-frame sequences with V and J called. Missing clones are a known gap in these copies; in checked studies unresolved V genes cover under half, and the rest lacks a known reason. The V and J calls and the clone size are those of that table, but D and trimming were determined from the DNA. The sample data list about 120,000 clones, and more than 80% of these were observed just once. The ten largest clones capture approximately 4.5% of the sample.

This receptor was identified in a woman aged 50 to 60 with acute or convalescent COVID-19. The chain is assembled from TRBV6-5 and TRBJ1-1; no confident D gene assignment can be made. The sequenced material came from peripheral blood. The CDR3: CASRQDTRTEAFF. The DNA is TGTGCCAGCAGACAAGACACCCGAACTGAAGCTTTCTTT.